This T cell receptor (beta chain) originates from a study of CD8 T cells in Susac syndrome. cDNA came from approximately 0.5 to 1 ug RNA primed by random hexamers. Via MiXCR, TCRdb re-called the immunoSEQ multiplex PCR reads, giving one row per CDR3 protein. The table shows some 48,000 distinct CDR3 sequences, with 90% to 95% occurring only once. Trimming removed 1 base at V and 3 bases at J, with 16 bases between. This CDR3 has 16 residues. CDR1 is SGHDT, CDR2 YYEEEE, per germline. Matched for age and sex, the controls were healthy donors. This rearrangement joins TRBV5-6 to TRBJ1-2; D possibly corresponds to TRBD1 (6 bases). The sample taken for sequencing was CD8+ T cells from PBMCs. The sequence derives from a human donor in good health. Here the CDR3 reads CASSLSGQGLHYGYTF. CDR3 DNA sequence: TGTGCCAGCAGCTTGTCGGGTCAGGGGCTCCACTATGGCTACACCTTC.